Detailed here is one T cell receptor beta chain. What antigen it recognizes has not been identified. No much larger clone is present one base from it, and per-base qualities are unavailable. V lost 5 bases and J lost 0 bases, and the count of bases not matched to a germline gene is 7. Reading from cysteine to phenylalanine, the CDR3 counts 15 amino acids. This entry keeps only the CDR3 DNA: 45 bases, framed from base 1. CDR1 and CDR2 were assigned from the germline V gene as SGHNT and YENEEA. The cohort was made up of around 720 healthy bone marrow donors. All cohort members were sampled while nominally healthy, although unrecorded immune exposures were likely present. The donor was CMV seropositive and was included in the group of 250 to 350 seropositive cohort members. Each donor provided a peripheral blood sample, and peripheral blood mononuclear cells were used for TCR beta sequencing. Genomic DNA extraction from the blood cell samples was performed with the Qiagen DNeasy Blood Extraction Kit.

The data were obtained in a study of cytomegalovirus exposure and HLA in healthy donors (dated 2017 in TCRdb). With respect to the entire study: An earlier analysis of several hundred of the donors reported 250 to 300 Gb of sequence data and 100 million to 130 million unique TCR beta sequences from about 179 million T cells. Every discovery cohort repertoire had been produced on one sequencing platform. Of the approximately 370 genotyped donors, 81% were placed in the genetic ancestry cluster associated with self-reported Caucasian donors. Donor age, sex, ethnicity and CMV serostatus were compiled together with the repertoire data. Along with the approximately 700-subject first cohort, a separate validation cohort of over 90 different subjects was used. To study patterns of TCR occurrence, a later analysis re-analyzed previously published TCR beta repertoires from 600 to 750 donors and added high-resolution HLA genotyping. Roughly five DR-DQ haplotypes were treated as single units for association and clustering because of strong linkage in the cohort. Among about 410 genotyped donors of the cohort, an average of around 220,000 unique TCR beta nucleotide sequences was sequenced per donor, of which about 18% were non-productive. Roughly 300 gigabases of sequencing data and some 85 million unique TCR sequences were included in an early release covering 500 to 750 HLA-typed donors. Rather than using new phenotypic data, the later analysis identified candidate immune exposures from TCR beta sequences and from how often those sequences occurred across donors. To predict cytomegalovirus infection status, the study brought together high-throughput TCR immunosequencing, statistical association of individual TCRs with disease status, and machine learning. In a later genetic analysis, genome-wide SNP genotypes for about 65% of the roughly 670 donors were used, and that subset was treated as a discovery cohort. The number of donors typed differed by locus, with roughly 620-630 for A, B, C, DRB1 and DQB1, over 500 for DQA1, 606 for DPA1, and under 490 for DPB1. Class I and class II HLA loci were covered by the typing at four-digit resolution. The study used immunosequencing to profile the T cell repertoires of 600 to 850 subjects and linked those repertoires to cytomegalovirus serostatus. In an earlier analysis of 587 of the donors, high-throughput TCR beta sequencing was used to judge whether each TCR beta V gene segment behaved as functional or pseudogenic. The study was designed to test whether signatures of past pathogen exposure could be identified by cataloging public T cell receptors.

The investigation overall reported the following: In an earlier analysis of roughly 500 of the donors, most TCR beta V segments appeared in productive rearrangements about 90% or about 30% of the time, broadly matching IMGT annotations. According to the authors, the approach could potentially be generalized to other disease states and immunological phenotypes. The classifier was reported to diagnose cytomegalovirus status with high specificity and sensitivity in both the original and validation cohorts. The only immune exposure information available for the cohort was CMV serostatus. Because counts were too low, seventeen rarely observed V segments, including chromosome 9 orphons, were left out of the earlier analysis of over 550 of the donors. Because some donors lacked HLA typing at each locus, the association tests relied only on the typed subset. A later analysis found that TCR association rates varied across HLA loci, with DRB1 alleles showing the most associated TCRs and HLA-C alleles the fewest. The study gave a list of under 200 TCR beta chains associated with cytomegalovirus. Some IMGT-functional V segments, including TRBV6-2 and TRBV6-3, could not be told apart with the 87-base-pair reads, so those segments were excluded. Correlated functional status among segregating V segments might reflect linkage disequilibrium, but an unknown experimental factor could not be ruled out. In a later analysis, HLA-associated TCR beta chains were found to be more clonally expanded and to have lower generation probabilities than equally common non-associated chains. An association between a missense DCLRE1C variant and V-gene and J-gene trimming of TCR beta chains was found in a later genetic analysis and replicated in an independent cohort. A later analysis associated about 18,000 TCR beta sequences with specific HLA alleles at a false discovery rate of 0.05. Assigning TCR associations to individual alleles was difficult when HLA alleles, especially DR and DQ, strongly co-occurred. This cohort had only TCR beta chains sequenced, and the lack of alpha or paired-chain data limited which features could be detected. According to a later analysis, parvovirus B19, influenza, CMV and Epstein-Barr virus appeared linked to several top co-occurrence clusters. A further reported finding was that TCR beta sequences accurately predicted the HLA-A and HLA-B alleles for most subjects in the first cohort. Most CMV-associated TCR beta chains appeared to be HLA-restricted in a later analysis, and the HLA associations seemed to be driven largely by CMV exposure. While some public TCRs were present in many individuals, most TCR sequences turned up only very rarely across donors. Roughly uniform sequencing depth across donors was assumed in presence/absence analyses, although this assumption may not hold. A cluster of highly shared sequence variants was judged likely to be a technical artifact of the sequencing pipeline. Three of the identified cytomegalovirus-associated TCR beta chains were confirmed in vitro to be specific for cytomegalovirus antigens. A later genetic analysis reported fewer N-insertions in productive TCRs among donors in an Asian-associated ancestry cluster than the roughly 620-donor mean.

The library was built by means of the immunoSEQ multiplex PCR assay. The multiplex PCR relied on a mix of 60 forward primers for TCR Vbeta segments and 13 reverse primers for TCR Jbeta segments. The CDR3 region of rearranged TCR beta genes was amplified from genomic DNA with a multiplex PCR assay. Amplified TCR beta libraries were sequenced as 87-base-pair reads on the Illumina HiSeq System. The original pipeline was this. In a later analysis, about 80 million unique TCR beta chains were counted across the 500 to 850 repertoires, and about 9.9 million of these chains were shared by at least two donors. To remove PCR and sequencing errors, raw reads were error-corrected and collapsed into unique sequences using a nearest-neighbor algorithm that merged closely related sequences. To assign V, D and J gene segments, CDR3 sequences were aligned to IMGT reference sequences. For a sequence to be retained, a match of at least six nucleotides to both a V gene segment and a J gene segment was required. A rearrangement counted as productive if the CDR3 had no stop codons and remained in frame with V and J, and every other rearrangement counted as non-productive. Following IMGT convention, CDR3 was defined as the stretch from the second conserved V-encoded cysteine to the conserved J-encoded phenylalanine. Sequences without an unambiguous match to a single V gene segment were excluded from the earlier analysis of approximately 560 of the donors. An earlier analysis of 500 to 700 of the donors classified V segments as functional when productive rearrangements were above 56.7% and as segregating when the standard deviation between donors was above 5%. A statistical classification framework was built for diagnosing cytomegalovirus status from the catalog of TCR beta chain sequences. In a later analysis, TCR nucleotide sequences were compared against IMGT/GENE-DB human TR gene sequences so that V and J genes could be assigned. The TCRdist pipeline was used in a later analysis to assign CDR3 sequences and most-parsimonious VDJ recombination scenarios. In a later analysis, each TCR beta chain was defined by its CDR3 amino acid sequence together with its V-gene family, and reads lacking a unique V-gene family were excluded. As a way to deal with suspected cross-contamination and a sequencing artifact, a later analysis dropped 450 to 600 nucleotide sequences that were highly shared and had low generation probability. For each public chain, a later analysis derived a clonal expansion index from normalized ranks of inferred template counts within each repertoire. In a later analysis, generation probabilities were computed with a VDJ recombination model fitted to out-of-frame rearrangements, and the resulting probabilities were checked against IGoR. A later analysis scored TCR-TCR, TCR-HLA and TCR-CMV co-occurrence with hypergeometric tests, applying a repertoire-size bias correction to TCR pairs. In a later analysis, false discovery rates were estimated by permuting HLA or CMV assignments 20 times. In a later analysis, co-occurring TCRs were grouped using DBSCAN, with TCRdist sequence similarity added in when clustering inside HLA-allele-positive subsets. Repertoires with fewer than 30,000 or more than 120,000 public chains were left out of co-occurrence clustering, as were about five repertoires with anomalous nucleotide sharing. The table comes from immuneACCESS by way of TCRdb, which keeps in-frame sequences with V and J called. Part of the clones is missing from these tables; in studies checked, under half for an unresolved V gene and the rest for unknown reasons. V and J calls and clone size are given by that table; D and trimming were obtained from the DNA. For this sample there are more than 70,000 clones; 70% to 80% appear just once. The ten largest clones take up roughly 3% of the sample.

This clonotype originated in a man aged 45 to 65 in good health and CMV-seropositive. The sequenced sample consisted of PBMCs. The V and J segments used are TRBV11-3 and TRBJ2-7; the central 7 bases match TRBD2. In nucleotides, the sequence is TGTGCCAGCAGCCACCCTCGGACTAGCTCCTACGAGCAGTACTTC. It translates as CASSHPRTSSYEQYF.